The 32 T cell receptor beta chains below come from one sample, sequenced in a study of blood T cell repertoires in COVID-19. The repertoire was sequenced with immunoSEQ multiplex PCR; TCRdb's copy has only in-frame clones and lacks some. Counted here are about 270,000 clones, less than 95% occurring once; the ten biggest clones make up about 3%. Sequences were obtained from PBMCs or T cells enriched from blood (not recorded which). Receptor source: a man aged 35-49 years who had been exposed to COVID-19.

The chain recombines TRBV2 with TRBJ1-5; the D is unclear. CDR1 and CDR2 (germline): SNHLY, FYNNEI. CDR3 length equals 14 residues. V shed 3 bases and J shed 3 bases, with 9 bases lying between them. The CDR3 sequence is CASSDLRVNQPQHF. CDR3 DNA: TGTGCCAGCAGTGATCTGCGAGTCAATCAGCCCCAGCATTTT.

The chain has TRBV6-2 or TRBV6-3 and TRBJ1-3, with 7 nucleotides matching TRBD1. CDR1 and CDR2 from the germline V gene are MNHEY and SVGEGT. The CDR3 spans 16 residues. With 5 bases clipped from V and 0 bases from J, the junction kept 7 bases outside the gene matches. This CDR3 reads CASSTPTGSSGNTIYF. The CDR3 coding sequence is TGTGCCAGCAGTACCCCGACAGGGAGCTCTGGAAACACCATATATTTT.

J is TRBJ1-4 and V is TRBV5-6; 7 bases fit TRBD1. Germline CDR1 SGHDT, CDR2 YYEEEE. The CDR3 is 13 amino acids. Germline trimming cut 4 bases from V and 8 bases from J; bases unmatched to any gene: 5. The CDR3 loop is CASSPGTVEKLFF. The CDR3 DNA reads TGTGCCAGCAGCCCGGGGACAGTGGAAAAACTGTTTTTT.

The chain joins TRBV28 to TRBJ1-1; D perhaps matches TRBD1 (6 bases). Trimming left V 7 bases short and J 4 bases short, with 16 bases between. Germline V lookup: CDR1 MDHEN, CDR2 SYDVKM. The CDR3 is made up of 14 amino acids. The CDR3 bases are TGTGCCAGCATTATCAGGGGCCCCACCACTGAAGCTTTCTTT. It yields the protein CASIIRGPTTEAFF. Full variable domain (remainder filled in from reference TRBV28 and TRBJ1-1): DVKVTQSSRYLVKRTGEKVFLECVQDMDHENMFWYRQDPGLGLRLIYFSYDVKMKEKGDIPEGYSVSREKKERFSLILESASTNQTSMYLCASIIRGPTTEAFFGQGTRLTVV.

DNA for the CDR3: TGTGCTAGTGTTGCCCCGGGGGGCAATCAGCCCCAGCATTTT. It yields the protein CASVAPGGNQPQHF. This rearrangement joins TRBV12-5 to TRBJ1-5, with TRBD1 as a possible D gene (5 bases). The CDR3 has 14 amino acids. Germline CDR1 is LGHNT and CDR2 is FRNRAP. With 7 bases removed from V and 2 bases from J, the gap between germline ends came to 12 bases. The entire variable domain, with the rest obtained from reference TRBV12-5 and TRBJ1-5, is as follows: DARVTQTPRHKVTEMGQEVTMRCQPILGHNTVFWYRQTMMQGLELLAYFRNRAPLDDSGMPKDRFSAEMPDATLATLKIQPSEPRDSAVYFCASVAPGGNQPQHFGDGTRLSIL.

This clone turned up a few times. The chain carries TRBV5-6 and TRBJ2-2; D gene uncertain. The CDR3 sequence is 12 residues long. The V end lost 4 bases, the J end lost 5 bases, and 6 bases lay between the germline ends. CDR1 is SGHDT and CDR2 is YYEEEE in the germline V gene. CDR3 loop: CASSPLTGELFF. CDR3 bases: TGTGCCAGCAGCCCTCTAACCGGGGAGCTGTTTTTT.

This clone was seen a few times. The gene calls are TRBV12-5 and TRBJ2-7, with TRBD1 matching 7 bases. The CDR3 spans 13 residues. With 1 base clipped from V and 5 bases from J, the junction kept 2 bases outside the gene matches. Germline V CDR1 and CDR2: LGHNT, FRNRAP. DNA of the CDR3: TGTGCTAGTGGTTTGGACAGGGGAGACGAGCAGTACTTC. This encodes CASGLDRGDEQYF.

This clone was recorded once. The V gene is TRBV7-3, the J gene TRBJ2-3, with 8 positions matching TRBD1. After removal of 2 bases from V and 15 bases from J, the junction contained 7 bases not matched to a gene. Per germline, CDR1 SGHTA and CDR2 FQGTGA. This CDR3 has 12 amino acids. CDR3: CASSLLGQGIYF. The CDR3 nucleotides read TGTGCCAGCAGCTTACTAGGACAGGGAATATATTTT.

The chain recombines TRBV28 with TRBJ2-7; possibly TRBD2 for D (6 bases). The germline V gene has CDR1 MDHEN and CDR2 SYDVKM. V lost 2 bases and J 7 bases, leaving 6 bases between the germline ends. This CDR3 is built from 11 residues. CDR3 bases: TGTGCCAGCAGTTTAGGGGGGGAGCAGTACTTC. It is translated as CASSLGGEQYF.

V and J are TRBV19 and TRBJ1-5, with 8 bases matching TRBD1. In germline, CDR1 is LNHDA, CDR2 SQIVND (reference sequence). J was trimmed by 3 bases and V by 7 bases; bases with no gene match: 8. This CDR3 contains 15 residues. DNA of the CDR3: TGTGCCAGTACCTGGACAGGGATAAACAATCAGCCCCAGCATTTT. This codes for CASTWTGINNQPQHF.

CDR3 DNA: TGTGCCAGTACCCGGACAGGGAGGACAGATACGCAGTATTTT. Amino acid sequence: CASTRTGRTDTQYF. The genes are TRBV19 and TRBJ2-3, with 8 bases aligning to TRBD1. Germline trimming cut 7 bases from V and 3 bases from J; bases unmatched to any gene: 6. The CDR3 runs to 14 residues. The germline V gene has CDR1 LNHDA and CDR2 SQIVND (reference sequence).

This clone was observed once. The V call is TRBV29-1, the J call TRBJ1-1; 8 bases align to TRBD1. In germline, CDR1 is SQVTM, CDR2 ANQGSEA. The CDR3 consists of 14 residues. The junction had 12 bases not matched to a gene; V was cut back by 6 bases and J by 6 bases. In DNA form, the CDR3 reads TGCAGCGTGTTAGGACAGGGAAGACGAGCTGAAGCTTTCTTT. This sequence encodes CSVLGQGRRAEAFF. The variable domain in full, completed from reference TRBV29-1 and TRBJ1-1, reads SAVISQKPSRDICQRGTSLTIQCQVDSQVTMMFWYRQQPGQSLTLIATANQGSEATYESGFVIDKFPISRPNLTFSTLTVSNMSPEDSSIYLCSVLGQGRRAEAFFGQGTRLTVV.

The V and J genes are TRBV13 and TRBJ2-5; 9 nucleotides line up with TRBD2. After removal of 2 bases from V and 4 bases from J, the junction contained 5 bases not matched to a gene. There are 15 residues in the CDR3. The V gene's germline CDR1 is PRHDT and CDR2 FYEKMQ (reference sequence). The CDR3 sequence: CASSLQRREGETQYF. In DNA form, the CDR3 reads TGTGCCAGCAGCTTACAACGGCGGGAGGGAGAGACCCAGTACTTC.

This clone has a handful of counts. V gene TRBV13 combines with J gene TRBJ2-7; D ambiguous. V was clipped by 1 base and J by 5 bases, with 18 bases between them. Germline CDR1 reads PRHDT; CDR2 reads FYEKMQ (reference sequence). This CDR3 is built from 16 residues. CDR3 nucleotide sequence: TGTGCCAGCAGCTTAGTAGGCCCGCTAGGTTCACACGAGCAGTACTTC. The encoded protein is CASSLVGPLGSHEQYF.

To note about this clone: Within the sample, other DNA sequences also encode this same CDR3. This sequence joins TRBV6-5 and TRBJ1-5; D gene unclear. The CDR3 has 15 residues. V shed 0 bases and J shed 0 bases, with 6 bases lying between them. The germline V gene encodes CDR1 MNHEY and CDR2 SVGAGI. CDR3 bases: TGTGCCAGCAGTTACTCCGGCGGTAGCAATCAGCCCCAGCATTTT. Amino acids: CASSYSGGSNQPQHF.

The CDR3: CASSPPQGQSSPLHF. CDR3 nucleotides: TGTGCCAGCAGCCCCCCACAGGGGCAGTCTTCACCCCTCCACTTT. The chain couples TRBV28 to TRBJ1-6, with 7 bases matching TRBD1. V shed 6 bases and J 9 bases; nucleotides not matched to a gene: 11. The CDR3 has 15 amino acids. Germline CDR1 MDHEN, CDR2 SYDVKM. The whole variable domain, remainder taken from reference TRBV28 and TRBJ1-6, is DVKVTQSSRYLVKRTGEKVFLECVQDMDHENMFWYRQDPGLGLRLIYFSYDVKMKEKGDIPEGYSVSREKKERFSLILESASTNQTSMYLCASSPPQGQSSPLHFGNGTRLTVT.

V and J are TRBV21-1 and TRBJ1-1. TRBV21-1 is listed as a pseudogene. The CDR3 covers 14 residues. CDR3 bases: TGTGCCAGCAGCGCCCGGGGTGCGCAGGACTCAGCTTTCTTT. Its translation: CASSARGAQDSAFF.

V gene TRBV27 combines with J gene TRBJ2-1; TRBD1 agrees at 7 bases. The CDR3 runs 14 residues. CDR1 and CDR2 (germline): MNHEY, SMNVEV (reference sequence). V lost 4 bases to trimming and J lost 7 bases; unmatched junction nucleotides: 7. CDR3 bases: TGTGCCAGCAGTTCCCGGGACAGTTGGAATGAGCAGTTCTTC. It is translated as CASSSRDSWNEQFF.

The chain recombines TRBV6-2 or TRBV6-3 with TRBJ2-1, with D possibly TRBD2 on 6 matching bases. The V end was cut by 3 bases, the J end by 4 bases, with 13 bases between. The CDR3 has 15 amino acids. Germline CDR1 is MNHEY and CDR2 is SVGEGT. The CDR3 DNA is TGTGCCAGCAGTTATGGAGGGGCGGGATACAATGAGCAGTTCTTC. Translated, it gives CASSYGGAGYNEQFF.

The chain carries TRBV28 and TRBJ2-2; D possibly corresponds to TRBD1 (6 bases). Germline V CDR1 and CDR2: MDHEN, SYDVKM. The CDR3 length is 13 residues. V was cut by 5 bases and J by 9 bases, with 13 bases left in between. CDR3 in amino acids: CASSPTGTRELFF. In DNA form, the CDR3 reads TGTGCCAGCAGTCCCACAGGGACCCGGGAGCTGTTTTTT.

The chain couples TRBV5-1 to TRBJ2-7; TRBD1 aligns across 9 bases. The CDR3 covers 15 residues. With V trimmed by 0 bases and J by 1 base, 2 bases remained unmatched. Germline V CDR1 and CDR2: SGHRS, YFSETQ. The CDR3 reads CASSLGDRVSYEQYF. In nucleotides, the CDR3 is TGCGCCAGCAGCTTGGGGGACAGGGTTTCCTACGAGCAGTACTTC.

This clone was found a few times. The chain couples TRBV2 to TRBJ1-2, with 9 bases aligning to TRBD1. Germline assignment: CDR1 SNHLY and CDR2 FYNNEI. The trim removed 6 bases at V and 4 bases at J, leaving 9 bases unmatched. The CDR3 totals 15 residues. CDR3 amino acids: CASSSSGQGGYGYTF. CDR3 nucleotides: TGTGCCAGCAGCTCCTCGGGACAGGGTGGCTATGGCTACACCTTC.

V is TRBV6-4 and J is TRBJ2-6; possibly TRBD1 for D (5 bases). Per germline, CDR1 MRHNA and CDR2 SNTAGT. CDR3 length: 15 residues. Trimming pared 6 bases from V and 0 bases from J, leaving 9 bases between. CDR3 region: CASSADSSGANVLTF. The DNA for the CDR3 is TGTGCCAGCAGCGCAGACAGCTCTGGGGCCAACGTCCTGACTTTC.

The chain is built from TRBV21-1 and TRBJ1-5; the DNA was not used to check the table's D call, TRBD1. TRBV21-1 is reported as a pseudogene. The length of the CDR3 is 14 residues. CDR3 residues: CANITGYSNQPQHF. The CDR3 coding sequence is TGTGCCAATATTACAGGGTATAGCAATCAGCCCCAGCATTTT.

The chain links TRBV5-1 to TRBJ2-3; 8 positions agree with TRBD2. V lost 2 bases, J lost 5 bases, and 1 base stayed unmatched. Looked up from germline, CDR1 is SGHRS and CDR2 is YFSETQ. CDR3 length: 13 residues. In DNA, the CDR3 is TGCGCCAGCAGCTTAACTAGCGGAGATACGCAGTATTTT. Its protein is CASSLTSGDTQYF.

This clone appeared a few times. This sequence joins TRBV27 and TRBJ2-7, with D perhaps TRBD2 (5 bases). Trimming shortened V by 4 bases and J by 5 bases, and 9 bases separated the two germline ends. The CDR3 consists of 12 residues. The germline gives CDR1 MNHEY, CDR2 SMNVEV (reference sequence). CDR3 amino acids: CASSSLDNEQYF. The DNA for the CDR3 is TGTGCCAGCAGTTCACTAGACAACGAGCAGTACTTC.

In DNA, the CDR3 is TGTGCCAGCAGCCCTCAGCGGGCTGGGGCCAACGTCCTGACTTTC. Protein product: CASSPQRAGANVLTF. This chain connects TRBV7-2 to TRBJ2-6; TRBD2 might be the D (6 bases). CDR1 is SGHTA, CDR2 FQGNSA, per germline. The CDR3 totals 15 residues. Between the trimmed V and J ends, which lost 5 bases and 2 bases, there was a span of 10 bases.

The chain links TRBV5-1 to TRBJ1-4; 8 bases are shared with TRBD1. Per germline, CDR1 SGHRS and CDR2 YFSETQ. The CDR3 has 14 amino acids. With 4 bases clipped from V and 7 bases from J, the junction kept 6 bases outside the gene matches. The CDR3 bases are TGCGCCAGCAGCGGGCAGGGGGCGGGTGAAAAACTGTTTTTT. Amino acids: CASSGQGAGEKLFF.

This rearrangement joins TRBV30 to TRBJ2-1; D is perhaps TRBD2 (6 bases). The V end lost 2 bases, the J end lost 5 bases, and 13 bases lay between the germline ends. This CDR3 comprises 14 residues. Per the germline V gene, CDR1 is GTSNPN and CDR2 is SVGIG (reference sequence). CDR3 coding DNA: TGTGCCTGGAGTCGGGGACTGGGGAACAATGAGCAGTTCTTC. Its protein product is CAWSRGLGNNEQFF.

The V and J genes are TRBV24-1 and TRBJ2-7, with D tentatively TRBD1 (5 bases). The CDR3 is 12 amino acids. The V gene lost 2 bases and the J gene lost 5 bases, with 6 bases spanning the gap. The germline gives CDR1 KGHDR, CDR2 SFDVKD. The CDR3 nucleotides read TGTGCCACCAGTGATTCACAGGACGAGCAGTACTTC. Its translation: CATSDSQDEQYF.

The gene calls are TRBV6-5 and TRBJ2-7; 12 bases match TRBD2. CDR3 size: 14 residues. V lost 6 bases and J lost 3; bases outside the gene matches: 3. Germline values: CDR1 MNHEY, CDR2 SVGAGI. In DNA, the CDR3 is TGTGCCAGCAGGGGGACTAGCGGGCGCTACGAGCAGTACTTC. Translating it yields CASRGTSGRYEQYF.

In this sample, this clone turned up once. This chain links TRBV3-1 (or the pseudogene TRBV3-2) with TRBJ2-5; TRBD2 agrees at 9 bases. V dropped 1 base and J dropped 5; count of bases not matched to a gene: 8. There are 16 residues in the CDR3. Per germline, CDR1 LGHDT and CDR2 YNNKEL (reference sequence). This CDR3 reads CASSQVLAGGPETQYF. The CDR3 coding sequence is TGTGCCAGCAGCCAAGTCTTGGCGGGAGGGCCGGAGACCCAGTACTTC.